A selection of T cell receptor beta chains follows, all from one sample in a study of HIV-infected patients and healthy controls. One entry per CDR3 protein results from TCRdb running MiXCR on the 5' RACE reads. The table has some 6,600 distinct CDR3 sequences, more than 9% seen once. This sample comprised blood, obtained during antiretroviral therapy. The receptors shown here come from an adult with HIV infection. The CDR3 runs from the conserved cysteine through the conserved F or W. The D gene is left open where the match is weak. Clone size, where shown, is once, few, many, or a class for clones that have expanded.

CDR3 length: 14
D gene: NA
J gene: TRBJ2-5
V gene: TRBV10-3
clone size: few
CDR3 protein: CAISYGRGRETQYF
CDR3 DNA: TGTGCCATCAGTTATGGCAGGGGTAGAGAGACCCAGTACTTC

CDR3 length: 16
D gene: NA
J gene: TRBJ1-5
V gene: TRBV7-2
clone size: medium-sized
CDR3 protein: CASSFRTGSGNQPQHF
CDR3 DNA: TGTGCCAGCAGCTTTAGAACAGGGTCGGGCAATCAGCCCCAGCATTTT

CDR3 length: 14
D gene: TRBD1
J gene: TRBJ2-7
V gene: TRBV2
clone size: NA
CDR3 protein: CATAVGQSSYEQYF
CDR3 DNA: TGTGCCACTGCCGTGGGACAGAGCTCCTACGAGCAGTACTTC

CDR3 length: 19
D gene: TRBD2
J gene: TRBJ2-2
V gene: TRBV7-9
clone size: many
CDR3 protein: CASSLRTSEPRPNTGELFF
CDR3 DNA: TGTGCCAGCAGCTTGCGGACTAGCGAGCCCCGCCCGAACACCGGGGAGCTGTTTTTT

CDR3 length: 14
D gene: TRBD2
J gene: TRBJ2-5
V gene: TRBV12-3/TRBV12-4
clone size: many
CDR3 protein: CASRLAGGQGTQYF
CDR3 DNA: TGTGCCAGCAGACTAGCGGGGGGGCAAGGGACCCAGTACTTC

CDR3 length: 16
D gene: TRBD2
J gene: TRBJ2-2
V gene: TRBV20-1
clone size: medium-sized
CDR3 protein: CSAPQALAGGTGELFF
CDR3 DNA: TGCAGTGCTCCCCAAGCACTAGCGGGGGGGACCGGGGAGCTGTTTTTT

CDR3 length: 12
D gene: NA
J gene: TRBJ1-4
V gene: TRBV29-1
clone size: many
CDR3 protein: CSALSTNEKLFF
CDR3 DNA: TGCAGCGCCCTTTCTACTAATGAAAAACTGTTTTTT

CDR3 length: 16
D gene: TRBD2
J gene: TRBJ2-3
V gene: TRBV7-2
clone size: many
CDR3 protein: CASSFLAGGRGDTQYF
CDR3 DNA: TGTGCCAGCAGCTTCCTAGCGGGGGGGCGGGGAGATACGCAGTATTTT

CDR3 length: 9
D gene: NA
J gene: TRBJ2-7
V gene: TRBV21-1
clone size: medium-sized
CDR3 protein: CAVQGIAIF
CDR3 DNA: TGTGCCGTACAGGGGATTGCGATTTTC

CDR3 length: 15
D gene: TRBD2
J gene: TRBJ2-3
V gene: TRBV24-1
clone size: NA
CDR3 protein: CATSALTSRTDTQYF
CDR3 DNA: TGTGCCACCAGTGCTCTGACTAGCCGCACAGATACGCAGTATTTT

CDR3 length: 15
D gene: TRBD1
J gene: TRBJ2-7
V gene: TRBV7-2
clone size: medium-sized
CDR3 protein: CASSRNGQGPYEQYF
CDR3 DNA: TGTGCCAGCAGCAGAAACGGACAGGGACCCTACGAGCAGTACTTC

CDR3 length: 11
D gene: NA
J gene: TRBJ2-3
V gene: TRBV2
clone size: medium-sized
CDR3 protein: CASIPYDTQYF
CDR3 DNA: TGTGCCAGCATCCCTTACGATACGCAGTATTTT

CDR3 length: 16
D gene: NA
J gene: TRBJ2-1
V gene: TRBV5-6
clone size: few
CDR3 protein: CASSLRGGRTDNEQFF
CDR3 DNA: TGTGCCAGCAGCTTGAGAGGAGGTCGAACGGACAATGAGCAGTTCTTC

CDR3 length: 15
D gene: NA
J gene: TRBJ2-7
V gene: TRBV3-1
clone size: medium-sized
CDR3 protein: CASSQDFRGGHEQYF
CDR3 DNA: TGTGCCAGCAGCCAAGATTTCCGGGGCGGCCACGAGCAGTACTTC

CDR3 length: 14
D gene: NA
J gene: TRBJ2-5
V gene: TRBV4-1
clone size: few
CDR3 protein: CASSQDSFQETQYF
CDR3 DNA: TGCGCCAGCAGCCAAGACAGCTTCCAAGAGACCCAGTACTTC

CDR3 length: 15
D gene: TRBD2
J gene: TRBJ2-7
V gene: TRBV5-1
clone size: many
CDR3 protein: CASSLWSGGSYEQYF
CDR3 DNA: TGCGCCAGCAGCTTGTGGAGCGGGGGTTCCTACGAGCAGTACTTC

CDR3 length: 15
D gene: TRBD1
J gene: TRBJ2-1
V gene: TRBV5-1
clone size: medium-sized
CDR3 protein: CASSTPRTGSNEQFF
CDR3 DNA: TGCGCCAGCAGTACCCCCAGGACAGGGAGTAATGAGCAGTTCTTC

CDR3 length: 14
D gene: NA
J gene: TRBJ2-7
V gene: TRBV6-5
clone size: NA
CDR3 protein: CASSYEGISYEQYF
CDR3 DNA: TGTGCCAGCAGTTACGAGGGTATTTCCTACGAGCAGTACTTC

CDR3 length: 14
D gene: TRBD1
J gene: TRBJ1-5
V gene: TRBV6-6
clone size: medium-sized
CDR3 protein: CASRARDSGQPQHF
CDR3 DNA: TGTGCCAGCAGGGCCCGGGACAGTGGTCAGCCCCAGCATTTT

CDR3 length: 12
D gene: NA
J gene: TRBJ1-4
V gene: TRBV25-1
clone size: medium-sized
CDR3 protein: CASRVELRQLFF
CDR3 DNA: TGTGCCAGCAGGGTAGAACTTCGACAACTGTTTTTT

CDR3 length: 15
D gene: NA
J gene: TRBJ2-7
V gene: TRBV11-2
clone size: once
CDR3 protein: CASREGNRPSYEQYF
CDR3 DNA: TGTGCCAGCAGGGAGGGGAACAGGCCCAGCTACGAGCAGTACTTC

CDR3 length: 15
D gene: NA
J gene: TRBJ2-5
V gene: TRBV9
clone size: few
CDR3 protein: CASSVATTWGETQYF
CDR3 DNA: TGTGCCAGCAGCGTAGCCACAACCTGGGGAGAGACCCAGTACTTC

CDR3 length: 13
D gene: NA
J gene: TRBJ2-3
V gene: TRBV9
clone size: many
CDR3 protein: CASSVSSTDTQYF
CDR3 DNA: TGTGCCAGCAGCGTATCTAGCACAGATACGCAGTATTTT